Shown below are 23 T cell receptor beta chains from a single sample sequenced in a study of blood T cell repertoires in COVID-19. Assay used: immunoSEQ multiplex PCR; TCRdb lists only in-frame clones, some missing. The table has around 150,000 clones, approximately 90% seen once. The sequenced sample was peripheral blood. The receptors here all came from a man aged 30 to 39 with COVID-19, enrolled during active disease.

This clone has a single count. V and J are TRBV4-2 and TRBJ2-2; a possible D gene is TRBD2 (5 bases). The CDR3 is made up of 16 amino acids. V was clipped by 0 bases and J by 0 bases, with 8 bases between them. Germline values: CDR1 LGHNA, CDR2 YNFKEQ. The CDR3 is CASSQEDLTNTGELFF. The CDR3 DNA reads as TGTGCCAGCAGCCAAGAGGACTTGACGAACACCGGGGAGCTGTTTTTT.

The CDR3 here is CASSARDRGRETQYF. In nucleotides, the CDR3 is TGTGCCAGCAGTGCACGGGACAGGGGTCGAGAGACCCAGTACTTC. The chain employs TRBV25-1 and TRBJ2-5; 10 bases align to TRBD1. J was trimmed by 4 bases and V by 4 bases; bases with no gene match: 6. The CDR3 loop spans 15 amino acids. Germline CDR1 MGHDK, CDR2 SYGVNS.

The J gene is TRBJ1-6, the V gene TRBV5-5; TRBD1 agrees at 7 bases. Germline lookup yields CDR1 SGHKS and CDR2 YYEKEE (reference sequence). J was trimmed by 5 bases and V by 4 bases; bases with no gene match: 6. This CDR3 region has 15 residues. The CDR3 DNA sequence: TGTGCCAGCAGCCCCGGGACAGAAAATAATTCACCCCTCCACTTT. Translating it yields CASSPGTENNSPLHF. Based on the CDR3 plus reference TRBV5-5 and TRBJ1-6, the full variable domain is DAGVTQSPTHLIKTRGQQVTLRCSPISGHKSVSWYQQVLGQGPQFIFQYYEKEERGRGNFPDRFSARQFPNYSSELNVNALLLGDSALYLCASSPGTENNSPLHFGNGTRLTVT.

This CDR3 reads CASSYSKGQGRTGELFF. In nucleotides, the CDR3 is TGTGCCAGCAGTTACTCAAAGGGACAGGGTCGAACCGGGGAGCTGTTTTTT. The J gene is TRBJ2-2, the V gene TRBV6-2 or TRBV6-3, with 9 bases that match TRBD1. Unmatched junction bases numbered 7, after V lost 0 bases and J lost 5 bases. This CDR3 is built from 17 residues. Germline CDR1 is MNHEY and CDR2 is SVGEGT.

The chain links TRBV11-2 to TRBJ2-1; tentative D call: TRBD1 (6 bases). The V end lost 1 base, the J end lost 3 bases, and 13 bases lay between the germline ends. The length of the CDR3 is 16 residues. Germline loops: CDR1 SGHAT, CDR2 FQNNGV. This CDR3 is CASSLVPAGVYNEQFF. CDR3 nucleotide sequence: TGTGCCAGCAGCTTAGTCCCGGCAGGGGTCTACAATGAGCAGTTCTTC.

This clone appeared a single time. This chain joins TRBV9 and TRBJ1-1; D gene ambiguous. The length of the CDR3 is 14 residues. Germline CDR1 reads SGDLS; CDR2 reads YYNGEE. V was trimmed by 4 bases and J by 1 base, leaving 11 bases between them. CDR3 amino acids: CASSPPRQNTEAFF. The CDR3 region has the DNA TGTGCCAGCAGCCCCCCAAGACAGAACACTGAAGCTTTCTTT.

Note on this clone: One end of the junction fails to match germline, which may point to a read error. This chain connects TRBV18 to TRBJ1-6; TRBD1 matches 8 bases. Germline V gives CDR1 KGHSH, CDR2 LQKENI. This CDR3 region has 16 residues. The CDR3 nucleotides read TGTGCCAGCTCCCCACAAGGACAGGGCCGGAATTCACCCCTCCACTTT. It translates to CASSPQGQGRNSPLHF.

This clone was detected a few times. The rearrangement uses TRBV27 and TRBJ2-7; TRBD1 agrees at 10 bases. This CDR3 has 17 residues. V lost 4 bases to trimming and J lost 3 bases; unmatched junction nucleotides: 12. Per germline, CDR1 MNHEY and CDR2 SMNVEV (reference sequence). CDR3 coding DNA: TGTGCCAGCAGTTCGAGGACAGGGGGGCTAGACATCTACGAGCAGTACTTC. The encoded protein is CASSSRTGGLDIYEQYF.

This clone appeared a single time. The V gene is TRBV5-6, the J gene TRBJ1-2; no reliable D call. Germline V gene sequence: CDR1 SGHDT, CDR2 YYEEEE. The CDR3 loop spans 11 amino acids. V was shortened by 3 bases and J by 5 bases, with 5 bases between the two germline ends. This CDR3 is CASSSGYGYTF. CDR3 sequence (DNA): TGTGCCAGCAGCTCGGGATATGGCTACACCTTC. Variable domain in full (rest from reference TRBV5-6 and TRBJ1-2): DAGVTQSPTHLIKTRGQQVTLRCSPKSGHDTVSWYQQALGQGPQFIFQYYEEEERQRGNFPDRFSGHQFPNYSSELNVNALLLGDSALYLCASSSGYGYTFGSGTRLTVV.

The chain has TRBV7-8 and TRBJ2-3, with TRBD2 matching 15 bases. The trim removed 6 bases at V and 8 bases at J, leaving 6 bases unmatched. Germline values: CDR1 SGHVS, CDR2 FQNEAQ. The CDR3 sequence is 15 residues long. Here the CDR3 reads CASRLGTSGGSTQYF. CDR3 nucleotide sequence: TGTGCCAGCAGATTGGGGACTAGCGGGGGGTCTACGCAGTATTTT.

The chain recombines TRBV7-9 with TRBJ1-2; no definite D call. CDR1 and CDR2 from the germline V gene are SEHNR and FQNEAQ (reference sequence). Between the trimmed V and J ends, which lost 2 bases and 7 bases, there was a span of 8 bases. This CDR3 has 12 amino acids. The CDR3, as DNA: TGTGCCAGCAGCTTATCTGGCTCTGGCTACACCTTC. Protein: CASSLSGSGYTF.

The chain employs TRBV6-5 and TRBJ2-7, with D hard to call. Looked up from germline, CDR1 is MNHEY and CDR2 is SVGAGI. Trimming took off 6 bases at V and 0 bases at J, with 12 bases between the two ends. The CDR3 length is 14 residues. The CDR3 is CASRLSRSSYEQYF. The DNA of the CDR3 is TGTGCCAGCAGACTTAGCCGAAGCTCCTACGAGCAGTACTTC.

The J gene is TRBJ2-7, the V gene TRBV3-1 (or the pseudogene TRBV3-2), with D tentatively TRBD2 (6 bases). With 1 base removed from V and 7 bases from J, the gap between germline ends came to 26 bases. CDR3 length equals 18 residues. The germline gives CDR1 LGHDT, CDR2 YNNKEL (reference sequence). CDR3 coding DNA: TGTGCCAGCAGCCAAGGACCCCTCGGGGAGGTCCTGGATTATGAGCAGTACTTC. This encodes CASSQGPLGEVLDYEQYF.

The J gene is TRBJ1-2, the V gene TRBV9; tentatively, D is TRBD1 (6 bases). Trimming stripped 4 bases from V and 4 bases from J, with 11 bases between. Germline V lookup: CDR1 SGDLS, CDR2 YYNGEE. The CDR3 covers 13 residues. The CDR3 DNA is TGTGCCAGCAGCACCAGGGGCGGCTATGGCTACACCTTC. The encoded protein is CASSTRGGYGYTF.

The chain is built from TRBV4-2 and TRBJ2-3; TRBD2 matches at 8 bases. J gave up 7 bases and V 1 base, and 13 bases lay outside the gene matches. The length of the CDR3 is 17 residues. Germline CDR1 LGHNA, CDR2 YNFKEQ. The CDR3 here is CASSQGAAGVDAHTQYF. The CDR3 DNA reads TGTGCCAGCAGCCAAGGAGCAGCGGGAGTAGACGCCCATACGCAGTATTTT.

This CDR3 is CASSVQLYNEQFF. CDR3 DNA: TGTGCCAGCAGCGTACAACTCTACAATGAGCAGTTCTTC. This sequence joins TRBV9 and TRBJ2-1; unclear D gene. Trimming left V 1 base short and J 3 bases short, with 5 bases between. CDR1 SGDLS and CDR2 YYNGEE come from the germline V gene. The CDR3 consists of 13 residues.

The chain joins TRBV6-5 to TRBJ1-3; 10 nucleotides line up with TRBD1. Germline loops: CDR1 MNHEY, CDR2 SVGAGI. The CDR3 contains 14 residues. The V and J ends lost 11 bases and 5 bases, in that order; junction bases with no gene match: 9. The CDR3 loop is CAVRQGQGRNTIYF. CDR3 sequence (DNA): TGTGCCGTTCGCCAGGGACAGGGGAGAAACACCATATATTTT.

In its sample, this clone was seen once. The rearrangement joins TRBV19 to TRBJ2-2; 8 bases align to TRBD1. Germline CDR1 is LNHDA and CDR2 is SQIVND (reference sequence). J gave up 4 bases and V 9 bases, and 10 bases lay outside the gene matches. CDR3 length equals 15 residues. The CDR3 here is CARPPRTGFTGELFF. The CDR3 DNA follows: TGTGCCAGACCTCCCCGGACAGGGTTCACCGGGGAGCTGTTTTTT.

The V and J genes are TRBV5-6 and TRBJ1-4; 8 bases map to TRBD1. V dropped 4 bases and J dropped 7; count of bases not matched to a gene: 12. The CDR3 sequence is 16 residues long. Germline V CDR1 and CDR2: SGHDT, YYEEEE. The CDR3 DNA sequence: TGTGCCAGCAGCACAGTAGGAAGGACAGGGAGTGAAAAACTGTTTTTT. This sequence encodes CASSTVGRTGSEKLFF.

V gene TRBV15 combines with J gene TRBJ2-5; D is perhaps TRBD1 (6 bases). The CDR3 runs to 15 residues. With 0 bases removed from V and 4 bases from J, the gap between germline ends came to 12 bases. Germline CDR1 and CDR2: LNHNV and YYDKDF (reference sequence). The CDR3 loop reads CATSRDNGGGETQYF. As DNA, the CDR3 is TGTGCCACCAGCAGAGATAATGGGGGCGGAGAGACCCAGTACTTC.

The V gene is TRBV21-1, the J gene TRBJ2-2; TRBD1 is the table's D call and was not checked against the DNA. TRBV21-1 constitutes a pseudogene. CDR3 length: 15 residues. CDR3 protein: CASSPDRGSTGELFF. The CDR3, as DNA: TGTGCCAGCAGCCCAGACAGGGGCTCGACCGGGGAGCTGTTTTTT.

V gene TRBV25-1 combines with J gene TRBJ2-2; D remains unclear. Trimming removed 8 bases from V and 2 bases from J, with 15 bases in between. The germline V gene has CDR1 MGHDK and CDR2 SYGVNS. The CDR3 runs to 15 residues. The CDR3 sequence: CASPCLGDNTGELFF. As DNA, the CDR3 is TGTGCCAGCCCTTGTCTCGGAGATAACACCGGGGAGCTGTTTTTT.

The rearrangement uses TRBV2 and TRBJ2-1, with 8 bases that match TRBD2. The V gene end was trimmed by 1 base and the J gene end by 4 bases; junction bases not matched to a gene: 9. The CDR3 totals 17 residues. CDR1 is SNHLY and CDR2 is FYNNEI in the germline V gene. DNA for the CDR3: TGTGCCAGCAGTGAAGTGACGGGAGGGACGCGGTACAATGAGCAGTTCTTC. Residues: CASSEVTGGTRYNEQFF. Full variable domain (rest looked up from reference TRBV2 and TRBJ2-1): EPEVTQTPSHQVTQMGQEVILRCVPISNHLYFYWYRQILGQKVEFLVSFYNNEISEKSEIFDDQFSVERPDGSNFTLKIRSTKLEDSAMYFCASSEVTGGTRYNEQFFGPGTRLTVL.